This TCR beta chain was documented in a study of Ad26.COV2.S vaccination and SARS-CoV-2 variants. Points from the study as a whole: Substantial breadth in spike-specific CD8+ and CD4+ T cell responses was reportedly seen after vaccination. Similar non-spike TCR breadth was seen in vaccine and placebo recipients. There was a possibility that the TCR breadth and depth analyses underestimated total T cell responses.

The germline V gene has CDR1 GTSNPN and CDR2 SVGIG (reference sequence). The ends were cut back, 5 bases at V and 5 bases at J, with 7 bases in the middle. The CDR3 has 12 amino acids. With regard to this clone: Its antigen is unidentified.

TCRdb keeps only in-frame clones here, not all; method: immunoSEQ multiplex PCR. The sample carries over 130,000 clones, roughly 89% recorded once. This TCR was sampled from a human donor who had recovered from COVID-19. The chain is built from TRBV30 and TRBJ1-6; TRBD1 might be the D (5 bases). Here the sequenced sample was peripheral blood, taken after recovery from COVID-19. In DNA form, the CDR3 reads TGTGCCTGGTGGGGGAATAATTCACCCCTCCACTTT. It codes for CAWWGNNSPLHF.